This T cell receptor beta chain was recorded in a study of type 1 regulatory T cells. Study background: An in vitro protocol generated T-allo10, a Tr1-enriched, alloantigen-specific CD4 T cell product.

Remarks on this clonotype: At one of its ends the junction is not consistent with the germline gene, which may arise from a read error.

CDR1 and CDR2 from the germline V gene are GTSNPN and SVGIG (reference sequence). The CDR3 contains 13 residues. MiXCR, run by TCRdb on the reads, gives a single entry per CDR3 protein. The data contain approximately 100,000 distinct CDR3 sequences, 30% to 35% of them singletons. Sequenced material: CD4+ T cells, either the whole sample or a sorted fraction (not recorded which). The source is a human donor in good health. The chain carries TRBV30 and TRBJ2-2, with TRBD1 matching 7 bases. CDR3 nucleotide sequence: TGTGCCTGGAGTCGAGGGGGCACCGGGGTGCTGTTTTTT. The encoded protein is CAWSRGGTGVLFF.